Listed below are T cell receptor beta chains from one sample, sequenced in a study of blood T cells in healthy people across ages. Using its own MiXCR run on the 5' RACE reads, TCRdb lists one record per CDR3 protein. The table lists approximately 2,000,000 distinct CDR3 sequences, 30% to 40% of them singletons. The sequenced material came from blood. These receptors all stem from a human donor in good health. Each CDR3 is given with its conserved first and last residue. Each record gives: CDR3 DNA, CDR3 protein, D gene, V gene, J gene, clone size, CDR3 length. The D gene is left open where the match is weak. Clone sizes are given selectively: once, few, many, or a class where the clone is expanded.

CDR3nt: TGTGCCAGCGCCTTTCGGGAAGGGATCACTGAAGCTTTCTTT; CDR3aa: CASAFREGITEAFF; d_gene: .; v_gene: TRBV2; j_gene: TRBJ1-1; abundance: .; len: 14
CDR3nt: TGTGCCAGCAGTCCGGTGGGGACAGTCTCCACAGATACGCAGTATTTT; CDR3aa: CASSPVGTVSTDTQYF; d_gene: TRBD1; v_gene: TRBV2; j_gene: TRBJ2-3; abundance: .; len: 16
CDR3nt: TGTGCCAGCAGCTTAGCGGGGAGCCTAAGATACGAGCAGTACTTC; CDR3aa: CASSLAGSLRYEQYF; d_gene: .; v_gene: TRBV7-2; j_gene: TRBJ2-7; abundance: .; len: 15
CDR3nt: TGTGCCAGCAGTTTATCCCTGGGCCTAGCGGGGGTCGGGGGGTACAATGAGCAGTTCTTC; CDR3aa: CASSLSLGLAGVGGYNEQFF; d_gene: TRBD2; v_gene: TRBV12-3/TRBV12-4; j_gene: TRBJ2-1; abundance: .; len: 20
CDR3nt: TGTGCCACCAGCAGAGAATCCGGGACAGCGAACACCGGGGAGCTGTTTTTT; CDR3aa: CATSRESGTANTGELFF; d_gene: TRBD1; v_gene: TRBV15; j_gene: TRBJ2-2; abundance: few; len: 17
CDR3nt: TGTGCCAGCAGCTTAAACTTGGAGTGGGGTAATCAGCCCCAGCATTTT; CDR3aa: CASSLNLEWGNQPQHF; d_gene: .; v_gene: TRBV7-2; j_gene: TRBJ1-5; abundance: .; len: 16
CDR3nt: TGTGCCAGCAGTTGGGACAGGGGTTCACCCCTCCACTTT; CDR3aa: CASSWDRGSPLHF; d_gene: TRBD1; v_gene: TRBV12-3/TRBV12-4; j_gene: TRBJ1-6; abundance: many; len: 13
CDR3nt: TGTGCCAGCAGACTAGAGGACAGGGAAAGAAATTCACCCCTCCACTTT; CDR3aa: CASRLEDRERNSPLHF; d_gene: TRBD1; v_gene: TRBV6-5; j_gene: TRBJ1-6; abundance: .; len: 16
CDR3nt: TGCAGCGTTGATATTCCGGGACAGGGCGAGTCCCTTTATGGCTACACCTTC; CDR3aa: CSVDIPGQGESLYGYTF; d_gene: TRBD1; v_gene: TRBV29-1; j_gene: TRBJ1-2; abundance: few; len: 17
CDR3nt: TGTGCCAGCAGTCGAGCCCCCGGGACGAACACTGAAGCTTTCTTT; CDR3aa: CASSRAPGTNTEAFF; d_gene: .; v_gene: TRBV12-3/TRBV12-4; j_gene: TRBJ1-1; abundance: .; len: 15
CDR3nt: TGCGCCAGCAGCCAAGATCAAGGGGGTCAGCCCCAGCATTTT; CDR3aa: CASSQDQGGQPQHF; d_gene: .; v_gene: TRBV4-1; j_gene: TRBJ1-5; abundance: .; len: 14
CDR3nt: TGCAGTGCTAGAGAGGGGGCCGATGGCTACACCTTC; CDR3aa: CSAREGADGYTF; d_gene: .; v_gene: TRBV20-1; j_gene: TRBJ1-2; abundance: .; len: 12
CDR3nt: TGCAGTGCCCGCGACAGGGGGAAGCCTTATGGCTACACCTTC; CDR3aa: CSARDRGKPYGYTF; d_gene: TRBD1; v_gene: TRBV20-1; j_gene: TRBJ1-2; abundance: few; len: 14
CDR3nt: TGTGCCAGCACCAAACTCAATCAGCCCCAGCATTTT; CDR3aa: CASTKLNQPQHF; d_gene: .; v_gene: TRBV28; j_gene: TRBJ1-5; abundance: .; len: 12
CDR3nt: TGTGCCAGCAGTTGGGACGGCCGGAACACTGAAGCTTTCTTT; CDR3aa: CASSWDGRNTEAFF; d_gene: .; v_gene: TRBV12-3/TRBV12-4; j_gene: TRBJ1-1; abundance: many; len: 14
CDR3nt: TGTGCCAGCAGACTTAGCGGGGGGTCCCACAATGAGCAGTACTTC; CDR3aa: CASRLSGGSHNEQYF; d_gene: TRBD2; v_gene: TRBV6-2/TRBV6-3; j_gene: TRBJ2-7; abundance: .; len: 15
CDR3nt: TGTGCCAGCAGCTTGAGGGCTGTGGGGGTTAGCTCTGGGGCCAACGTCCTGACTTTC; CDR3aa: CASSLRAVGVSSGANVLTF; d_gene: .; v_gene: TRBV5-6; j_gene: TRBJ2-6; abundance: few; len: 19
CDR3nt: TGCGCCAGCAGCCCGACACGGACAGCGTTCTCCTACGAGCAGTACTTC; CDR3aa: CASSPTRTAFSYEQYF; d_gene: .; v_gene: TRBV4-1; j_gene: TRBJ2-7; abundance: .; len: 16
CDR3nt: TGCGCCAGCAGTGAGTCTAAATTCCTCTACGAGCAGTACTTC; CDR3aa: CASSESKFLYEQYF; d_gene: .; v_gene: TRBV10-2; j_gene: TRBJ2-7; abundance: .; len: 14
CDR3nt: TGTGCCAGCAGCTTCACAGGGGGGCCTGGCAATGAGCAGTACTTC; CDR3aa: CASSFTGGPGNEQYF; d_gene: TRBD1; v_gene: TRBV7-2; j_gene: TRBJ2-7; abundance: .; len: 15
CDR3nt: TGTGCCAGCTCACCGGTGGGACAGGTTATAGACGGCTACACCTTC; CDR3aa: CASSPVGQVIDGYTF; d_gene: TRBD1; v_gene: TRBV18; j_gene: TRBJ1-2; abundance: few; len: 15
CDR3nt: TGTGCCAGCAGTTACGGCCCCAAGGGCAATTCACCCCTCCACTTT; CDR3aa: CASSYGPKGNSPLHF; d_gene: .; v_gene: TRBV6-6; j_gene: TRBJ1-6; abundance: .; len: 15
CDR3nt: TGTGCCAGCAGCCAAAGCGGGGGCAGCACAGATACGCAGTATTTT; CDR3aa: CASSQSGGSTDTQYF; d_gene: TRBD2; v_gene: TRBV7-3; j_gene: TRBJ2-3; abundance: few; len: 15
CDR3nt: TGTGCCAGCAAGCGTCCCGGGACAGGGACCGAGCAGTACTTC; CDR3aa: CASKRPGTGTEQYF; d_gene: TRBD1; v_gene: TRBV7-2; j_gene: TRBJ2-7; abundance: .; len: 14
CDR3nt: TGTGCCAGCAGCGTAGGCAGTTTGAGGACTGAAGCTTTCTTT; CDR3aa: CASSVGSLRTEAFF; d_gene: .; v_gene: TRBV9; j_gene: TRBJ1-1; abundance: .; len: 14
CDR3nt: TGCAGCGTCGATGATCGGACAGCGAGCCCCTATGGCTACACCTTC; CDR3aa: CSVDDRTASPYGYTF; d_gene: .; v_gene: TRBV29-1; j_gene: TRBJ1-2; abundance: .; len: 15
CDR3nt: TGTGCCAGCAGCCAAGGTTATTTAGCGGGGGGGATGAACATTCAGTACTTC; CDR3aa: CASSQGYLAGGMNIQYF; d_gene: TRBD2; v_gene: TRBV3-1; j_gene: TRBJ2-4; abundance: .; len: 17
CDR3nt: TGCAGTGCTAGGGGGGGGAGTGTGAATGAGCAGTTCTTC; CDR3aa: CSARGGSVNEQFF; d_gene: TRBD2; v_gene: TRBV20-1; j_gene: TRBJ2-1; abundance: .; len: 13
CDR3nt: TGTGCCAGCAGCCAGGGTACAATCGCTGGGGGGAAGGGGTACCAAGAGACCCAGTACTTC; CDR3aa: CASSQGTIAGGKGYQETQYF; d_gene: .; v_gene: TRBV4-2; j_gene: TRBJ2-5; abundance: few; len: 20
CDR3nt: TGTGCCATCAGTGAGGCCGAAGGGGTTGTTGAGCAGTTCTTC; CDR3aa: CAISEAEGVVEQFF; d_gene: .; v_gene: TRBV10-3; j_gene: TRBJ2-1; abundance: few; len: 14
CDR3nt: TGTGCCAGCAGCCAAGGAGTTGAGCGGACCTACAATGAGCAGTTCTTC; CDR3aa: CASSQGVERTYNEQFF; d_gene: .; v_gene: TRBV4-2; j_gene: TRBJ2-1; abundance: few; len: 16
CDR3nt: TGCAGCGTTGGATGGGACAGAGAAGAGACCCAGTACTTC; CDR3aa: CSVGWDREETQYF; d_gene: TRBD1; v_gene: TRBV29-1; j_gene: TRBJ2-5; abundance: .; len: 13
CDR3nt: TGCAGCGTTGAAGAGGGAAGCAACTCCTACGAGCAGTACTTC; CDR3aa: CSVEEGSNSYEQYF; d_gene: .; v_gene: TRBV29-1; j_gene: TRBJ2-7; abundance: .; len: 14
CDR3nt: TGTGCCAGCAGAGAAGACAGGGGACGGTACGAGCAGTACTTC; CDR3aa: CASREDRGRYEQYF; d_gene: TRBD1; v_gene: TRBV25-1; j_gene: TRBJ2-7; abundance: few; len: 14
CDR3nt: TGTGCCAGCAGCTTAGGATCGGGCAGGGGACACGGCTACACCTTC; CDR3aa: CASSLGSGRGHGYTF; d_gene: .; v_gene: TRBV7-9; j_gene: TRBJ1-2; abundance: few; len: 15